Listed below are T cell receptor beta chains from one sample, sequenced in a study of blood T cell repertoires in COVID-19. Assay used: immunoSEQ multiplex PCR; TCRdb lists only in-frame clones, some missing. The sample contains fewer than 200,000 clones, roughly 79% of which appear only once. Sequenced material: peripheral blood. The receptors shown here come from a woman of 80 years or more with COVID-19, enrolled during active disease. Each CDR3 is given with its conserved first and last residue. Each record gives: J gene, clone size, V gene, D gene, CDR3 length, CDR3 protein, CDR3 DNA. The D gene is left open where the match is weak. Clone sizes are given selectively: once, few, many, or a class where the clone is expanded.

>TRBJ2-1|once|TRBV7-2|TRBD2|16
CASSLKRGVAYNEQFF
TGTGCCAGCAGCTTAAAGCGGGGGGTCGCCTACAATGAGCAGTTCTTC
>TRBJ1-4|few|TRBV6-6|.|15
CASSQGDYRDEKLFF
TGTGCCAGCAGCCAAGGTGATTACAGGGATGAAAAACTGTTTTTT
>TRBJ1-6|.|TRBV19|TRBD1|13
CASSIDRDSSLHF
TGTGCCAGTAGTATTGACAGGGATTCTTCCCTCCACTTT
>TRBJ2-7|.|TRBV24-1|.|12
CATSDRLEKQYF
TGTGCCACCAGTGATCGACTTGAGAAGCAGTACTTC
>TRBJ2-1|few|TRBV18|TRBD2|20
CASSPISGLALISSYNEQFF
TGTGCCAGCTCACCAATCTCGGGACTAGCCCTCATCAGCTCCTACAATGAGCAGTTCTTC
>TRBJ1-4|.|TRBV27|.|15
CASSPWGPANEKLFF
TGTGCCAGCAGCCCTTGGGGGCCTGCTAATGAAAAACTGTTTTTT
>TRBJ2-7|.|TRBV5-5|TRBD2|15
CASSLGLAGTYEQYF
TGTGCCAGCAGCTTGGGGCTAGCGGGGACCTACGAGCAGTACTTC
>TRBJ1-5|.|TRBV7-9|.|15
CASSLEDGGHQPQHF
TGTGCCAGCAGCTTAGAGGACGGGGGTCATCAGCCCCAGCATTTT
>TRBJ2-7|.|TRBV24-1|.|14
CATSDLHPSYEQYF
TGTGCCACCAGTGATTTGCATCCATCCTACGAGCAGTACTTC
>TRBJ2-6|.|TRBV3-1/TRBV3-2|TRBD1|17
CASSPDRARSGANVLTF
TGTGCCAGCAGCCCGGACAGGGCCCGATCTGGGGCCAACGTCCTGACTTTC
>TRBJ1-2|.|TRBV18|TRBD1|15
CASSTTDRTSYGYTF
TGTGCCAGCTCAACGACGGACAGGACTTCCTATGGCTACACCTTC
>TRBJ2-5|.|TRBV5-1|TRBD2|14
CASSLTSGQETQYF
TGCGCCAGCAGCTTGACTAGCGGCCAAGAGACCCAGTACTTC
>TRBJ1-1|.|TRBV11-3|.|13
CASSDRLNTEAFF
TGTGCCAGCAGCGACAGGTTGAACACTGAAGCTTTCTTT
>TRBJ2-1|once|TRBV18|TRBD2|15
CASSLLAGAYNEQFF
TGTGCCAGCTCACTCCTAGCGGGTGCCTACAATGAGCAGTTCTTC
>TRBJ1-4|.|TRBV6-2/TRBV6-3|TRBD1|16
CASSSRDRGEGEKLFF
TGTGCCAGCAGTTCCCGGGACAGGGGAGAAGGTGAAAAACTGTTTTTT
>TRBJ2-1|.|TRBV7-9|TRBD2|15
CATPGGLNSYNEQFF
TGTGCCACCCCGGGGGGACTGAACTCCTACAATGAGCAGTTCTTC
>TRBJ2-7|.|TRBV6-1|TRBD1|17
CASSEWTGGRPGREQYF
TGTGCCAGCAGTGAATGGACAGGGGGCCGACCTGGTCGGGAGCAGTACTTC
>TRBJ1-3|.|TRBV3-1/TRBV3-2|.|14
CASSRGRSGNTIYF
TGTGCCAGCAGCCGCGGCCGCTCTGGAAACACCATATATTTT